This TCR beta chain was observed in a study of control samples from healthy donors and cancer patients. The V end was cut by 7 bases, the J end by 2 bases, with 5 bases between. This CDR3 has 12 amino acids. Per germline, CDR1 SEHNR and CDR2 FQNEAQ (reference sequence). Clones were sequenced by immunoSEQ multiplex PCR, and TCRdb holds only the in-frame ones, with some missing. The sample has 170,000 or so clones, 85% to 95% seen once. The receptor was isolated from a man younger than 35 in good health. The sequencing sample was made of blood. The chain uses TRBV7-9 and TRBJ2-2, with D unresolved. CDR3 DNA sequence: TGTGCCAGCACCGGAAACACCGGGGAGCTGTTTTTT. Amino acids: CASTGNTGELFF.